This TCR beta chain was recorded in a study of shared clonotypes between healthy human individuals. Each cell subset's genomic DNA was divided evenly among several immunoSEQ plates. Sequencing was performed with immunoSEQ multiplex PCR; in TCRdb, only in-frame clones are kept and a portion is missing. This sample has 520,000 or so clones, with approximately 79% found just once. J gave up 1 base and V 2 bases, and 12 bases lay outside the gene matches. The CDR3 length is 18 residues. Per germline, CDR1 SGHTA and CDR2 FQGNSA. The clonotype originates from a woman aged 35 to 49 in good health. Some clones in this sample may be carry-over from other donors' samples. Sequencing was done on a sample of PBMCs. The chain couples TRBV7-2 to TRBJ2-3; 7 bases are shared with TRBD2. The CDR3 DNA reads as TGTGCCAGCAGCTTAAGAGCGGCGGCTAGCGGACGCACAGATACGCAGTATTTT. Protein: CASSLRAAASGRTDTQYF.